These 25 T cell receptor beta chains originate from one sample sequenced in a study of cytomegalovirus exposure and HLA in healthy donors. The assay was immunoSEQ multiplex PCR, and TCRdb's table has in-frame clones only and misses some. This repertoire shows about 240,000 clones, around 86% found once; its top ten account for over 0.95%. Material: PBMCs. These receptors came from a woman aged 25 to 39 in good health and CMV-seropositive.

The rearrangement uses TRBV19 and TRBJ2-5; TRBD1 matches 10 bases. The ends lost 5 bases at V and 2 bases at J; junction bases unmatched: 5. From germline, CDR1 is LNHDA and CDR2 SQIVND (reference sequence). There are 15 residues in the CDR3. CDR3 in DNA: TGTGCCAGTAGTTACCGGGACAGGGGTCAAGAGACCCAGTACTTC. This sequence encodes CASSYRDRGQETQYF.

This clone came up a few times. The chain is built from TRBV5-4 and TRBJ2-7; D might be TRBD1 (6 bases). Germline CDR1 and CDR2: SGHNT and YYREEE (reference sequence). Trimming took off 3 bases at V and 0 bases at J, with 10 bases between the two ends. This CDR3 is 14 amino acids long. CDR3 coding DNA: TGTGCCAGCAGCTGGCGACAGGACTCCTACGAGCAGTACTTC. Encoded protein: CASSWRQDSYEQYF.

This chain joins TRBV5-1 and TRBJ2-1, with D perhaps matching TRBD2 (5 bases). This CDR3 is built from 12 residues. The germline CDR1 and CDR2 sequences are SGHRS and YFSETQ. Trimming left V 0 bases short and J 9 bases short, with 7 bases between. CDR3 protein: CASSLAEGEQFF. The CDR3 bases are TGCGCCAGCAGCTTGGCAGAGGGTGAGCAGTTCTTC.

The chain joins TRBV2 to TRBJ2-3; 7 nucleotides line up with TRBD2. This CDR3 comprises 14 residues. Germline CDR1 SNHLY, CDR2 FYNNEI. With 1 base clipped from V and 4 bases from J, the junction kept 2 bases outside the gene matches. In nucleotides, the CDR3 is TGTGCCAGCAGTGAAGGCACTAGCGCAGATACGCAGTATTTT. This sequence encodes CASSEGTSADTQYF.

This chain uses TRBV5-1 with TRBJ1-2; TRBD1 might be the D (6 bases). Trimming left V 4 bases short and J 6 bases short, with 13 bases between. The CDR3 spans 13 residues. Per the germline V gene, CDR1 is SGHRS and CDR2 is YFSETQ. In DNA, the CDR3 is TGCGCCAGCAGCCCTTTGAGGACAGATGGCTACACCTTC. This gives the protein CASSPLRTDGYTF.

Here the CDR3 DNA reads TGCAGTGCTAGAGATCAAAATGAGCAGTTCTTC. Its translation: CSARDQNEQFF. The J gene is TRBJ2-1, the V gene TRBV20-1; no firm D call. Germline V gene sequence: CDR1 DFQATT, CDR2 SNEGSKA (reference sequence). The CDR3 spans 11 residues. V was clipped by 0 bases and J by 7 bases, with 4 bases between them.

The V gene is TRBV6-1, the J gene TRBJ1-2, with TRBD1 matching over 7 bases. Germline V gene sequence: CDR1 MNHNS, CDR2 SASEGT. The CDR3 totals 14 residues. The V segment lost 10 bases and the J segment 8 bases; nucleotides outside the gene matches: 16. The CDR3 reads CATQPDRVGRGYTF. Here the CDR3 DNA reads TGTGCCACCCAACCCGACAGGGTAGGAAGGGGCTACACCTTC.

This clone was observed a few times. This rearrangement joins TRBV28 to TRBJ2-7; D is perhaps TRBD1 (6 bases). This CDR3 has 15 amino acids. Germline CDR1 is MDHEN and CDR2 is SYDVKM. Trimming stripped 6 bases from V and 2 bases from J, with 17 bases between. CDR3 amino acids: CASRPRQTGPYEQYF. CDR3 nucleotide sequence: TGTGCCAGCAGGCCCAGGCAGACAGGCCCCTACGAGCAGTACTTC.

This chain joins TRBV15 and TRBJ1-2; D is perhaps TRBD1 (6 bases). The V gene lost 3 bases and the J gene lost 6 bases, with 14 bases spanning the gap. Germline V lookup: CDR1 LNHNV, CDR2 YYDKDF (reference sequence). The CDR3 is 14 residues long. CDR3 protein: CATSSSWGRHGYTF. CDR3 sequence (DNA): TGTGCCACCAGCAGTTCCTGGGGGCGTCATGGCTACACCTTC.

The genes are TRBV19 and TRBJ1-1; D remains unclear. This CDR3 is 14 amino acids long. Germline CDR1 LNHDA, CDR2 SQIVND (reference sequence). Trimming shortened V by 4 bases and J by 1 base, and 10 bases separated the two germline ends. CDR3: CASSSHSTNTEAFF. The CDR3 DNA is TGTGCCAGTAGTAGCCACTCAACGAACACTGAAGCTTTCTTT.

The chain uses TRBV28 and TRBJ2-7, with TRBD2 matching 13 bases. Per the germline V gene, CDR1 is MDHEN and CDR2 is SYDVKM. This CDR3 comprises 21 residues. Trimming took 4 bases from V and 0 from J; bases not matched to a gene: 18. The CDR3 protein is CASSSLRRTSGRGGGSYEQYF. The CDR3 DNA sequence: TGTGCCAGCAGTTCACTTCGCCGGACTAGCGGGAGAGGGGGGGGCTCCTACGAGCAGTACTTC.

J is TRBJ1-1 and V is TRBV13; TRBD1 matches at 10 bases. There are 16 residues in the CDR3. Germline V gene data show CDR1 as PRHDT and CDR2 as FYEKMQ (reference sequence). With 5 bases clipped from V and 5 bases from J, the junction kept 11 bases outside the gene matches. The CDR3 nucleotides are TGTGCCAGCAGCCTGGGACAGGGGAGAGGGGTTACTGAAGCTTTCTTT. Protein product: CASSLGQGRGVTEAFF.

The V call is TRBV11-2, the J call TRBJ2-3; 9 bases agree with TRBD2. With V trimmed by 2 bases and J by 0 bases, 6 bases remained unmatched. This CDR3 comprises 17 residues. CDR1 is SGHAT, CDR2 FQNNGV, per germline. DNA of the CDR3: TGTGCCAGCAGCTTACTGACTAGCGGAGCTAGCACAGATACGCAGTATTTT. Protein product: CASSLLTSGASTDTQYF.

V usage is TRBV7-8 and J usage is TRBJ2-3; TRBD2 aligns across 8 bases. The germline V gene has CDR1 SGHVS and CDR2 FQNEAQ. The CDR3 contains 14 residues. V shed 4 bases, J shed 6 bases, and the junction held 6 bases outside the gene matches. The CDR3 DNA sequence: TGTGCCAGCAGCTCCGGGACTAGGGCGGATACGCAGTATTTT. As protein: CASSSGTRADTQYF.

Only a few counts were recorded for this clone. This chain connects TRBV10-3 to TRBJ1-2, with TRBD1 matching 7 bases. Germline CDR1 ENHRY, CDR2 SYGVKD. The CDR3 totals 17 residues. V gave up 3 bases and J gave up 7 bases; unmatched junction bases: 17. The CDR3 nucleotides read TGTGCCATCAGTGAAGGGGGCAATCCCCAGGGCGGTGCTGGCTACACCTTC. This translates into CAISEGGNPQGGAGYTF.

J is TRBJ2-6 and V is TRBV11-2, with 13 bases lining up with TRBD2. Germline V gene sequence: CDR1 SGHAT, CDR2 FQNNGV. V lost 8 bases to trimming and J lost 0 bases; unmatched junction nucleotides: 1. The CDR3 consists of 16 residues. The CDR3 sequence is CASRTSGSSGANVLTF. CDR3 in DNA: TGTGCCAGCCGGACTAGCGGGAGCTCTGGGGCCAACGTCCTGACTTTC. Complete variable domain (other parts from reference TRBV11-2 and TRBJ2-6): EAGVAQSPRYKIIEKRQSVAFWCNPISGHATLYWYQQILGQGPKLLIQFQNNGVVDDSQLPKDRFSAERLKGVDSTLKIQPAKLEDSAVYLCASRTSGSSGANVLTFGAGSRLTVL.

This chain connects TRBV7-9 to TRBJ2-3; D is uncertain. The CDR3 totals 16 residues. Germline V lookup: CDR1 SEHNR, CDR2 FQNEAQ (reference sequence). V was clipped by 0 bases and J by 6 bases, with 16 bases between them. The CDR3 sequence is CASSLALNTNWDTQYF. CDR3 DNA: TGTGCCAGCAGCTTAGCCCTCAATACTAACTGGGATACGCAGTATTTT.

This clone was picked up one time. Here the CDR3 DNA reads TGTGCCAGCAGCCCCTGGGGGGTAGCGATCGGCGGCTACACCTTC. Its translation: CASSPWGVAIGGYTF. The chain carries TRBV7-9 and TRBJ1-2, with D perhaps matching TRBD1 (5 bases). Germline V gene sequence: CDR1 SEHNR, CDR2 FQNEAQ (reference sequence). The CDR3 has 15 residues. Trimming shortened V by 5 bases and J by 8 bases, and 21 bases separated the two germline ends.

The chain carries TRBV6-5 and TRBJ1-5; 7 positions match TRBD1. There are 14 residues in the CDR3. J gave up 3 bases and V 4 bases, and 3 bases lay outside the gene matches. CDR1 and CDR2 from the germline V gene are MNHEY and SVGAGI. This CDR3 reads CASSSTGNNQPQHF. CDR3 bases: TGTGCCAGCAGTTCGACAGGGAACAATCAGCCCCAGCATTTT.

The V call is TRBV11-3, the J call TRBJ2-5; possible D gene TRBD2, 5 bases. Germline CDR1 and CDR2: SGHNT and YENEEA. The V gene lost 3 bases and the J gene lost 0 bases, with 8 bases spanning the gap. The CDR3 runs to 14 residues. CDR3 in DNA: TGTGCCAGCAGCTTTCCGGGGTACCAAGAGACCCAGTACTTC. This encodes CASSFPGYQETQYF.

This chain joins TRBV5-1 and TRBJ1-2, with 8 bases fitting TRBD1. The CDR3 has 17 residues. Losses at the gene ends were 2 bases for V and 2 bases for J; bases not matched to a gene: 11. Germline CDR1 reads SGHRS; CDR2 reads YFSETQ. CDR3 sequence: CASSFIPGGPNNYGYTF. CDR3 nucleotide sequence: TGCGCCAGCAGCTTTATACCAGGGGGCCCTAACAACTATGGCTACACCTTC.

The chain combines TRBV7-9 with TRBJ1-1, with D maybe TRBD1 (5 bases). V lost 2 bases to trimming and J lost 10 bases, with 8 bases between them. The CDR3 totals 11 residues. Germline CDR1 is SEHNR and CDR2 is FQNEAQ (reference sequence). CDR3 DNA: TGTGCCAGCAGCTTACCTGGGGCAGCTTTCTTT. Amino acids: CASSLPGAAFF.

The rearrangement joins TRBV2 to TRBJ1-5, with unresolved D. The CDR3 covers 13 residues. The V gene's germline CDR1 is SNHLY and CDR2 FYNNEI. The germline V and J ends were trimmed by 7 bases and 7 bases, with 14 bases remaining between them. CDR3 nucleotides: TGTGCCAGCAATAATGCGGGCCTACAGCCCCAGCATTTT. This translates into CASNNAGLQPQHF. Filled out from reference TRBV2 and TRBJ1-5, the complete variable domain reads EPEVTQTPSHQVTQMGQEVILRCVPISNHLYFYWYRQILGQKVEFLVSFYNNEISEKSEIFDDQFSVERPDGSNFTLKIRSTKLEDSAMYFCASNNAGLQPQHFGDGTRLSIL.

The rearrangement uses TRBV6-4 and TRBJ2-5, with D hard to call. This CDR3 contains 13 residues. Germline-derived CDR1 and CDR2 are MRHNA and SNTAGT. The V gene lost 3 bases and the J gene lost 3 bases, with 8 bases spanning the gap. CDR3 protein: CASSDTRKETQYF. In DNA, the CDR3 is TGTGCCAGCAGTGATACGAGGAAAGAGACCCAGTACTTC.

The rearrangement joins TRBV2 to TRBJ2-7; 13 bases are shared with TRBD2. The CDR3 contains 13 residues. Germline V gene sequence: CDR1 SNHLY, CDR2 FYNNEI. Unmatched junction bases numbered 1, after V lost 7 bases and J lost 4 bases. The CDR3: CASKLAGGYEQYF. In nucleotides, the CDR3 is TGTGCCAGCAAACTAGCGGGAGGGTACGAGCAGTACTTC.